Presented here are 5 T cell receptor beta chains from one specimen sequenced in a study of human T cells and chemical hapten exposure. One entry per CDR3 protein, called by TCRdb with MiXCR from the RACE reads. The table includes about 160,000 distinct CDR3 sequences, around a quarter detected once. Time point noted: patch test 3, about 24 weeks after DPC sensitization. Documented treatment: therapeutic diphenylcyclopropenone sensitization with weekly scalp DPC. This specimen consisted of whole blood, obtained in connection with sensitization to the hapten diphenylcyclopropenone (DPC). Source of these receptors: a woman between 18 and 29 years old with alopecia areata. Some clones in this sample may be carry-over from other donors' samples.

This clonotype has a handful of counts. CDR3 nucleotide sequence: TGTGCCAGCAGCGGCGCGCCATCCAAAAACATTCAGTACTTC. Amino acid sequence: CASSGAPSKNIQYF. V gene TRBV2 combines with J gene TRBJ2-4; unclear D gene. Trimming shortened V by 6 bases and J by 2 bases, and 11 bases separated the two germline ends. CDR3 length: 14 residues. The germline CDR1 and CDR2 sequences are SNHLY and FYNNEI.

The chain employs TRBV30 and TRBJ1-1; weak D call: TRBD1 (5 bases). Between the trimmed V and J ends, which lost 0 bases and 3 bases, there was a span of 11 bases. The CDR3 is 14 residues long. Germline CDR1 and CDR2: GTSNPN and SVGIG (reference sequence). CDR3 in DNA: TGTGCCTGGAGTGTGGGGCGGAGGGACACTGAAGCTTTCTTT. Amino acids: CAWSVGRRDTEAFF. Full variable domain (rest looked up from reference TRBV30 and TRBJ1-1): SQTIHQWPATLVQPVGSPLSLECTVEGTSNPNLYWYRQAAGRGLQLLFYSVGIGQISSEVPQNLSASRPQDRQFILSSKKLLLSDSGFYLCAWSVGRRDTEAFFGQGTRLTVV.

This clonotype occurred many times. The chain combines TRBV7-7 with TRBJ2-5; a possible D gene is TRBD2 (5 bases). Trimming took 1 base from V and 8 from J, leaving 14 bases between them. CDR3 size: 14 residues. Germline V gene sequence: CDR1 SSHAT, CDR2 FNYEAQ (reference sequence). CDR3 DNA sequence: TGTGCCAGCAGCTTAGAAAACCTCCGGGGTACCCAGTACTTC. It encodes CASSLENLRGTQYF.

A few counts support this clonotype. The rearrangement joins TRBV29-1 to TRBJ1-2; no definite D call. V lost 3 bases and J 4 bases, leaving 9 bases between the germline ends. The CDR3 spans 12 residues. Germline CDR1 and CDR2: SQVTM and ANQGSEA. The CDR3 here is CSVDRTLYGYTF. The DNA of the CDR3 is TGCAGCGTTGACAGGACTCTCTATGGCTACACCTTC.

In its sample, this clonotype was seen many times. The rearrangement links TRBV7-9 to TRBJ1-2, with a tentative D call TRBD1 (5 bases). This CDR3 spans 14 amino acids. V lost 5 bases to trimming and J lost 8 bases, with 18 bases between them. Germline CDR1 reads SEHNR; CDR2 reads FQNEAQ (reference sequence). CDR3 bases: TGTGCCAGCAGCCCGGACACCTATGGTACGGGCTACACCTTC. It translates to CASSPDTYGTGYTF.